This T cell receptor beta chain comes out of a study of blood T cell repertoires in COVID-19. Looking at the study overall: Samples came from the United States, Italy and Spain, spanning acute and convalescent COVID-19. PBMCs, B-cell-depleted T cells, or T cells were the source of the cDNA or gDNA that made up the material.

As handled by the study authors: The authors estimated nucleated cell counts from reference gene primer amplification. Sequencing was performed with immunoSEQ multiplex PCR; in TCRdb, only in-frame clones are kept and a portion is missing. That table furnishes V, J and clone size, whereas the DNA furnished D and trimming. The sample comprises some 200,000 clones, 88% of which are singletons, and 5.5% to 7% rests with the top ten. The CDR3 runs to 14 residues. The ends were cut back, 1 base at V and 8 bases at J, with 13 bases in the middle. Looked up from germline, CDR1 is SGHRS and CDR2 is YFSETQ. The sample consisted of peripheral blood. The receptor was isolated from a man aged 40-49 years with active or convalescent COVID-19. The chain recombines TRBV5-1 with TRBJ2-1; D perhaps matches TRBD2 (5 bases). The CDR3 protein is CASSLSRVVHEQFF. The CDR3 nucleotides are TGCGCCAGCAGCTTGTCGAGGGTGGTGCATGAGCAGTTCTTC.